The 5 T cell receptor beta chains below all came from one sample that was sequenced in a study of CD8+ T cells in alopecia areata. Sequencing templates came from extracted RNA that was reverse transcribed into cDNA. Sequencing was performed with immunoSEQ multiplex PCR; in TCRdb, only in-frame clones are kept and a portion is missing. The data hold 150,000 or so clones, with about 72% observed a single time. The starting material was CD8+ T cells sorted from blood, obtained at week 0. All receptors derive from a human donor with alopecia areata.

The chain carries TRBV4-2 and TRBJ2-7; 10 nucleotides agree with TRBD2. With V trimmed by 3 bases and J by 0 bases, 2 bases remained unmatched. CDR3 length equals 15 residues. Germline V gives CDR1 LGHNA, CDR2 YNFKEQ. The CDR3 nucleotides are TGTGCCAGCAGCCACGGGACTAGCGACTCCTACGAGCAGTACTTC. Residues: CASSHGTSDSYEQYF.

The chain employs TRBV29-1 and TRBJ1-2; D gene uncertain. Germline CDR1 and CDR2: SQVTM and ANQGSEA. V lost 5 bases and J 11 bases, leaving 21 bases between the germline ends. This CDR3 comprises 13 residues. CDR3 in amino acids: CSVQGSASLGYTF. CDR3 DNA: TGCAGCGTTCAAGGGTCAGCCTCCCTCGGGTACACCTTC.

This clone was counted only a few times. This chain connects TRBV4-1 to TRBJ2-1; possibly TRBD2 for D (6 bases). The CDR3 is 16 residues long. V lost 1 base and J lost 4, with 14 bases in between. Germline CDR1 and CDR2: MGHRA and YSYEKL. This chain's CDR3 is CASSQVGVGGYNEQFF. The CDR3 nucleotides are TGCGCCAGCAGCCAAGTCGGTGTGGGGGGTTACAATGAGCAGTTCTTC.

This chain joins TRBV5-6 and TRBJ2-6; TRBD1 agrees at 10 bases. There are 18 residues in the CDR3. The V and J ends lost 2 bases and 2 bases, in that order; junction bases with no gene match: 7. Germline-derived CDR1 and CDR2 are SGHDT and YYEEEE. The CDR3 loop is CASSFGTGEIPGANVLTF. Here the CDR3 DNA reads TGTGCCAGCAGCTTCGGGACAGGGGAGATACCTGGGGCCAACGTCCTGACTTTC. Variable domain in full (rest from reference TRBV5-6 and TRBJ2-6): DAGVTQSPTHLIKTRGQQVTLRCSPKSGHDTVSWYQQALGQGPQFIFQYYEEEERQRGNFPDRFSGHQFPNYSSELNVNALLLGDSALYLCASSFGTGEIPGANVLTFGAGSRLTVL.

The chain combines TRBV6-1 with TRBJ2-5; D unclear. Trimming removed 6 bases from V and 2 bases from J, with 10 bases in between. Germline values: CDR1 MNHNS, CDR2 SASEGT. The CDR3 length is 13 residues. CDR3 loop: CASSPVRQETQYF. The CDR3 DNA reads TGTGCCAGCAGCCCGGTCAGACAAGAGACCCAGTACTTC.